A single sample is the source of the 31 T cell receptor beta chains below, sequenced in a study of radiotherapy plus CTLA-4 blockade in lung cancer. Sequencing was performed with immunoSEQ multiplex PCR; in TCRdb, only in-frame clones are kept and a portion is missing. The sample lists tens of thousands of clones, around 84% occurring once. The sample was peripheral blood, taken from a patient treated with radiotherapy plus ipilimumab. These receptors all come from a human donor with non-small cell lung cancer that progressed on radiotherapy plus ipilimumab.

In this sample, this clone turned up once. J is TRBJ2-2 and V is TRBV25-1, with 8 bases identical to TRBD1. The V gene end was trimmed by 2 bases and the J gene end by 7 bases; junction bases not matched to a gene: 9. Germline CDR1 is MGHDK and CDR2 is SYGVNS. There are 16 residues in the CDR3. The CDR3 reads CASSEGGQGGGGELFF. In DNA form, the CDR3 reads TGTGCCAGCAGTGAAGGAGGACAGGGAGGAGGCGGGGAGCTGTTTTTT.

The chain combines TRBV27 with TRBJ2-3, with D maybe TRBD2 (6 bases). Per germline, CDR1 MNHEY and CDR2 SMNVEV (reference sequence). CDR3 size: 16 residues. Between the trimmed V and J ends, which lost 8 bases and 4 bases, there was a span of 22 bases. The CDR3 nucleotides read TGTGCCAGCTGGGCAGGGACTCTCAGCTTTGCAGATACGCAGTATTTT. Its translation: CASWAGTLSFADTQYF.

This clone was counted once. Other DNA sequences in this sample translate to the same CDR3. The gene calls are TRBV7-8 and TRBJ1-1; D gene ambiguous. Trimming cost V 1 base and J 1 base, with 7 bases left between them. Germline V gives CDR1 SGHVS, CDR2 FQNEAQ. The CDR3 runs 14 residues. CDR3: CASSLVSGNTEAFF. In nucleotides, the CDR3 is TGTGCCAGCAGCTTAGTATCAGGGAACACTGAAGCTTTCTTT.

A few counts support this clone. This chain uses TRBV18 with TRBJ2-1, with D maybe TRBD2 (5 bases). Between the trimmed V and J ends, which lost 3 bases and 7 bases, there was a span of 22 bases. This CDR3 is built from 17 residues. Germline V gene lookup returns CDR1 KGHSH and CDR2 LQKENI. The CDR3 DNA reads as TGTGCCAGCTCACCTGGCCTCCGGACTTTAGCCGAGAATGAGCAGTTCTTC. Translating it yields CASSPGLRTLAENEQFF. Full variable domain (outside the CDR3, taken from reference TRBV18 and TRBJ2-1): NAGVMQNPRHLVRRRGQEARLRCSPMKGHSHVYWYRQLPEEGLKFMVYLQKENIIDESGMPKERFSAEFPKEGPSILRIQQVVRGDSAAYFCASSPGLRTLAENEQFFGPGTRLTVL.

The chain is built from TRBV29-1 and TRBJ2-1; TRBD2 matches at 9 bases. V shed 3 bases and J 0 bases; nucleotides not matched to a gene: 15. The CDR3 totals 19 residues. Germline values: CDR1 SQVTM, CDR2 ANQGSEA. For the CDR3, the DNA is TGCAGCGTTGAGGGGACCGAGGGACTAGCCTTAAGCTCCTACAATGAGCAGTTCTTC. Protein sequence: CSVEGTEGLALSSYNEQFF.

This chain connects TRBV28 to TRBJ1-1; D gene ambiguous. The V gene lost 7 bases and the J gene lost 2 bases, with 17 bases spanning the gap. This CDR3 region has 15 residues. The germline V gene has CDR1 MDHEN and CDR2 SYDVKM. The DNA of the CDR3 is TGTGCCAGCACCCTATCGGGCCCGAGAAACACTGAAGCTTTCTTT. Encoded protein: CASTLSGPRNTEAFF.

The chain links TRBV19 to TRBJ1-4, with a possible D match to TRBD1 (5 bases). V lost 6 bases, J lost 8 bases, and 16 bases lay in between. The germline CDR1 and CDR2 sequences are LNHDA and SQIVND (reference sequence). The CDR3 is made up of 14 amino acids. CDR3 region: CASRHTAWGEKLFF. CDR3 nucleotide sequence: TGTGCCAGTAGGCATACCGCCTGGGGGGAAAAACTGTTTTTT.

The CDR3 nucleotides read TGTGCCAGCAGCCCTTCAGCGGGAGTGTCGATCCACGAGCAGTACTTC. As protein: CASSPSAGVSIHEQYF. The rearrangement uses TRBV7-3 and TRBJ2-7; 8 positions match TRBD2. Germline loops: CDR1 SGHTA, CDR2 FQGTGA. The CDR3 extends over 16 amino acids. The junction had 14 bases not matched to a gene; V was cut back by 5 bases and J by 5 bases.

This clone occurred once. The rearrangement joins TRBV9 to TRBJ2-1; no clear D. This CDR3 is built from 15 residues. Trimming removed 2 bases from V and 4 bases from J, with 13 bases in between. CDR1 is SGDLS, CDR2 YYNGEE, per germline. The CDR3 region has the DNA TGTGCCAGCAGCGTGGGCGTCCTTACTTACAATGAGCAGTTCTTC. This codes for CASSVGVLTYNEQFF.

V and J are TRBV11-3 and TRBJ2-2; 11 positions match TRBD1. CDR1 is SGHNT and CDR2 is YENEEA in the germline V gene. Trimming removed 5 bases from V and 6 bases from J; junction bases left unmatched: 5. The CDR3 spans 15 residues. The CDR3 nucleotides are TGTGCCAGCAGCCCGGGACAGGGGGGACCCGGGGAGCTGTTTTTT. Residues: CASSPGQGGPGELFF.

V and J are TRBV30 and TRBJ1-1, with a tentative D call TRBD1 (6 bases). Trimming stripped 2 bases from V and 4 bases from J, with 17 bases between. Germline V CDR1 and CDR2: GTSNPN, SVGIG (reference sequence). There are 15 residues in the CDR3. The CDR3 loop is CAWSPGGRESTEAFF. The CDR3 nucleotides read TGTGCCTGGAGTCCCGGGGGGCGAGAGTCCACTGAAGCTTTCTTT. The variable domain in full, with the rest retrieved from reference TRBV30 and TRBJ1-1, is SQTIHQWPATLVQPVGSPLSLECTVEGTSNPNLYWYRQAAGRGLQLLFYSVGIGQISSEVPQNLSASRPQDRQFILSSKKLLLSDSGFYLCAWSPGGRESTEAFFGQGTRLTVV.

V and J are TRBV29-1 and TRBJ2-1; D gene ambiguous. The CDR3 is 13 amino acids. V lost 1 base, J lost 3 bases, and 7 bases lay in between. CDR1 is SQVTM, CDR2 ANQGSEA, per germline. The CDR3 coding sequence is TGCAGCGTTGAAGGGACGGTCTACAATGAGCAGTTCTTC. Translated: CSVEGTVYNEQFF.

The chain links TRBV10-3 to TRBJ1-2; the match to TRBD1 covers 8 bases. V shed 3 bases, J shed 7 bases, and the junction held 7 bases outside the gene matches. Per the germline V gene, CDR1 is ENHRY and CDR2 is SYGVKD. This CDR3 is built from 14 residues. The CDR3 reads CAISESDRAAGYTF. CDR3 coding DNA: TGTGCCATCAGTGAATCGGACAGGGCGGCTGGCTACACCTTC.

V and J are TRBV6-1 and TRBJ2-7; TRBD1 matches 7 bases. CDR3 length equals 15 residues. The germline V gene has CDR1 MNHNS and CDR2 SASEGT. With 4 bases clipped from V and 6 bases from J, the junction kept 12 bases outside the gene matches. This CDR3 is CASSARGQLNSEQYF. The CDR3 DNA follows: TGTGCCAGCAGTGCGAGGGGACAGTTGAATTCCGAGCAGTACTTC.

V and J are TRBV2 and TRBJ1-5; the match to TRBD1 covers 10 bases. J lost 7 bases, V lost 4 bases, and 7 bases had no gene match. Germline V gene lookup returns CDR1 SNHLY and CDR2 FYNNEI. The CDR3 spans 15 residues. The CDR3 loop is CASSVRQGARQPQHF. The CDR3 nucleotides are TGTGCCAGCAGTGTACGACAGGGGGCAAGACAGCCCCAGCATTTT.

V and J are TRBV21-1 and TRBJ2-7; the table assigns TRBD1, which was not confirmed against the DNA. TRBV21-1 is reported as a pseudogene. The CDR3 totals 17 residues. The CDR3 DNA reads as TGTGCCACCCGGAAAGGAGAACCTTGGTCAGGGCACTACGAGCAGTACGTC. Translating gives CATRKGEPWSGHYEQYV.

The chain has TRBV27 and TRBJ2-4; D is unclear. Germline loops: CDR1 MNHEY, CDR2 SMNVEV (reference sequence). The germline V and J ends were trimmed by 5 bases and 0 bases, with 11 bases remaining between them. The CDR3 totals 15 residues. The CDR3 spells CASSPHDTAKNIQYF. In nucleotides, the CDR3 is TGTGCCAGCAGTCCACACGACACAGCCAAAAACATTCAGTACTTC.

This chain joins TRBV29-1 and TRBJ2-3; 10 bases line up with TRBD2. The CDR3 sequence is 14 residues long. Germline loops: CDR1 SQVTM, CDR2 ANQGSEA. The V segment lost 2 bases and the J segment 1 base; nucleotides outside the gene matches: 0. The CDR3 region is CSVELAGGTDTQYF. The CDR3 DNA reads as TGCAGCGTTGAACTAGCGGGAGGCACAGATACGCAGTATTTT.

This chain uses TRBV7-2 with TRBJ2-7; D possibly corresponds to TRBD2 (6 bases). CDR3 length: 16 residues. Germline lookup yields CDR1 SGHTA and CDR2 FQGNSA. Trimming removed 5 bases at V and 7 bases at J, with 24 bases between. Written as DNA, the CDR3 is TGTGCCAGCAGCCAATCAATCCTACGCGGGGCATGGGAGCAGTACTTC. It encodes CASSQSILRGAWEQYF.

The chain is built from TRBV6-5 and TRBJ1-6, with 10 bases aligning to TRBD1. The CDR3 totals 14 residues. V lost 2 bases and J lost 8; bases outside the gene matches: 0. Germline V gene lookup returns CDR1 MNHEY and CDR2 SVGAGI. The CDR3 nucleotides are TGTGCCAGCAGTTACGGGACAGGGGATTCACCCCTCCACTTT. Its translation: CASSYGTGDSPLHF.

V usage is TRBV19 and J usage is TRBJ2-5; D remains unclear. Deletions cut 3 bases from V and 5 bases from J, with 19 bases between. This CDR3 has 16 amino acids. Germline V gene sequence: CDR1 LNHDA, CDR2 SQIVND (reference sequence). CDR3 in DNA: TGTGCCAGTAGTATTTCTGCGGCCACCGAAGCGGAGACCCAGTACTTC. Translating it yields CASSISAATEAETQYF.

The rearrangement uses TRBV2 and TRBJ2-7; the match to TRBD1 covers 10 bases. V lost 6 bases to trimming and J lost 4 bases; unmatched junction nucleotides: 9. In germline, CDR1 is SNHLY, CDR2 FYNNEI. The CDR3 totals 15 residues. The CDR3 reads CASRGDRGKPYEQYF. The CDR3 nucleotides are TGTGCCAGCAGGGGGGACAGGGGAAAGCCTTACGAGCAGTACTTC.

The chain joins TRBV11-3 to TRBJ2-7, with TRBD2 matching over 9 bases. The CDR3 runs 14 residues. The germline CDR1 and CDR2 sequences are SGHNT and YENEEA. J lost 0 bases, V lost 3 bases, and 0 bases had no gene match. The chain's CDR3 is CASSFSGSSYEQYF. The CDR3 coding sequence is TGTGCCAGCAGCTTTAGCGGGAGCTCCTACGAGCAGTACTTC. The full variable domain, rest sourced from reference TRBV11-3 and TRBJ2-7, is EAGVVQSPRYKIIEKKQPVAFWCNPISGHNTLYWYLQNLGQGPELLIRYENEEAVDDSQLPKDRFSAERLKGVDSTLKIQPAELGDSAVYLCASSFSGSSYEQYFGPGTRLTVT.

The chain couples TRBV11-2 to TRBJ2-1; TRBD2 agrees at 14 bases. CDR1 SGHAT and CDR2 FQNNGV come from the germline V gene. This CDR3 is built from 17 residues. V was clipped by 0 bases and J by 5 bases; unmatched bases: 3. CDR3 residues: CASSLDPGLAGDNEQFF. The CDR3 region has the DNA TGTGCCAGCAGCTTAGACCCGGGACTAGCGGGAGACAATGAGCAGTTCTTC.

This clone appeared a single time. The chain couples TRBV10-1 to TRBJ2-7, with D perhaps matching TRBD1 (6 bases). The length of the CDR3 is 14 residues. V lost 3 bases to trimming and J lost 0 bases, with 9 bases between them. From germline, CDR1 is WNHNN and CDR2 SYGVQD (reference sequence). CDR3 in DNA: TGCGCCAGCAGTGATACAGGGAGCTCCTACGAGCAGTACTTC. It encodes CASSDTGSSYEQYF.

The chain has TRBV19 and TRBJ2-1; D may be TRBD2 (6 bases). Germline CDR1 and CDR2: LNHDA and SQIVND (reference sequence). Trimming stripped 1 base from V and 6 bases from J, with 10 bases between. The CDR3 has 14 amino acids. CDR3: CASSIAGVSNEQFF. The CDR3 coding sequence is TGTGCCAGTAGTATAGCGGGAGTTAGCAATGAGCAGTTCTTC.

The table lists this clone with a count of one. This chain connects TRBV7-8 to TRBJ1-5, with 7 bases that match TRBD1. The CDR3 consists of 15 residues. V shed 2 bases, J shed 6 bases, and the junction held 7 bases outside the gene matches. Germline V gene data show CDR1 as SGHVS and CDR2 as FQNEAQ. The CDR3 region is CASSLSGQGGQPQHF. CDR3 nucleotides: TGTGCCAGCAGCTTAAGCGGCCAGGGGGGTCAGCCCCAGCATTTT.

V gene TRBV27 combines with J gene TRBJ1-5; the D is unclear. From germline, CDR1 is MNHEY and CDR2 SMNVEV (reference sequence). The CDR3 loop spans 15 amino acids. The ends were cut back, 2 bases at V and 3 bases at J, with 11 bases in the middle. This chain's CDR3 is CASSLGGPINQPQHF. The DNA for the CDR3 is TGTGCCAGCAGTTTAGGCGGCCCCATCAATCAGCCCCAGCATTTT.

The rearrangement joins TRBV27 to TRBJ1-5, with D maybe TRBD1 (5 bases). V lost 2 bases to trimming and J lost 1 base, with 6 bases between them. There are 14 residues in the CDR3. CDR1 and CDR2 from the germline V gene are MNHEY and SMNVEV (reference sequence). The CDR3 DNA sequence: TGTGCCAGCAGTTTAGGGGACAGCAATCAGCCCCAGCATTTT. Its protein product is CASSLGDSNQPQHF.

This clone has only one observation. V gene TRBV27 combines with J gene TRBJ2-1, with 12 nucleotides matching TRBD2. Germline loops: CDR1 MNHEY, CDR2 SMNVEV (reference sequence). The J segment lost 1 base and the V segment lost 4 bases, leaving 5 bases of the junction unmatched. There are 17 residues in the CDR3. The CDR3 DNA sequence: TGTGCCAGCAGTTCGCGACTAGCGGGAGTTTCCTACAATGAGCAGTTCTTC. As protein: CASSSRLAGVSYNEQFF.

The chain joins TRBV21-1 to TRBJ2-7; the DNA was not used to check the table's D call, TRBD1. TRBV21-1 is a listed pseudogene. The CDR3 is made up of 14 amino acids. CDR3 residues: CASSKDRDRAEQYF. The CDR3, as DNA: TGTGCCAGCAGCAAAGATAGGGACAGGGCCGAGCAGTACTTC.